This T cell receptor (beta chain) was identified in a study of T cells in narcolepsy. Overall study: Patients with NT1 or NT2 and healthy control donors were enrolled.

Produced via immunoSEQ multiplex PCR; TCRdb's table is partial and in-frame only. Among 31,000 or so clones, roughly 90% were seen once, and the ten largest hold 0.95% to 1.5%. The ends were cut back, 5 bases at V and 0 bases at J, with 7 bases in the middle. The CDR3 extends over 13 amino acids. Germline V gene sequence: CDR1 SGHNT, CDR2 YENEEA. As to this clone: Its target is not known.

Study conclusions and caveats: Reportedly, autoreactive clonotypes were serially detected in patients' blood but not controls'. Comparing one patient's CSF and blood CD4+ clonotypes highlighted HCRT- and TRIB2-specific autoreactive clonotypes. No autoreactive T cell clone sequences appeared in some memory CD4+ repertoires.

The clonotype was recovered from a human donor with narcolepsy. The specimen sequenced was CD45RA- memory CD4+ T cells from PBMCs. The chain couples TRBV11-3 to TRBJ1-1, with no clear D. CDR3 protein: CASSLRMNTEAFF. For the CDR3, the DNA is TGTGCCAGCAGCCTTAGAATGAACACTGAAGCTTTCTTT.